This is a list of T cell receptor beta chains from one sample in a study of T cell repertoires in cytomegalovirus infection. TCRdb used MiXCR to reprocess the reads, holding one entry per CDR3 protein. Here the sample spans more than 150,000 distinct CDR3 sequences, around 20% being singletons. The sample taken for sequencing was PBMCs. The receptors were sampled from a human donor in good health (CMV status not recorded). Some clones in this sample may be carry-over from other donors' samples. CDR3s include the opening cysteine and the closing phenylalanine or tryptophan. D genes are given only for firm matches. Size tells how often a clone was seen (once, few, many) or the class of an expanded clone, and some rows leave it out.

>TRBD2|TRBV7-3|many|TRBJ2-3
TGTGCCAGCAGCTTAACGGGGGCTAGCGGGGCGACAGATACGCAGTATTTT
CASSLTGASGATDTQYF
>NA|TRBV6-6|few|TRBJ1-3
TGTGCCAGCAGTTACTCCCGGGGCAGCTCTGGAAACACCATATATTTT
CASSYSRGSSGNTIYF
>TRBD2|TRBV7-2|many|TRBJ2-3
TGTGCCAGCAGCTTAGCGTCTAGCGGGTATGGACAGGATACGCAGTATTTT
CASSLASSGYGQDTQYF
>TRBD2|TRBV27|few|TRBJ2-2
TGTGCCAGCACCCAAGTGGGGGGGAGGAACACCGGGGAGCTGTTTTTT
CASTQVGGRNTGELFF
>NA|TRBV14|few|TRBJ2-1
TGTGCCAGCAGCCCCCGGGACTGGCTCAACAGGAATGAGCAGTTCTTC
CASSPRDWLNRNEQFF
>NA|TRBV6-2/TRBV6-3|many|TRBJ1-1
TGTGCCAGCAGTACGGGGGGCAGCTTGAACACTGAAGCTTTCTTT
CASSTGGSLNTEAFF
>NA|TRBV7-8|many|TRBJ1-2
TGTGCCAGCAGCTTAGACAGGGACTATGGCTACACCTTC
CASSLDRDYGYTF
>NA|TRBV7-2|few|TRBJ1-1
TGTGCCAGCAGCTTAGTTCCGGGTATGAACACTGAAGCTTTCTTT
CASSLVPGMNTEAFF
>NA|TRBV7-3|few|TRBJ2-3
TGTGCCAGCAGCTTAGGCCGGGTCAGTACGCAGTATTTT
CASSLGRVSTQYF
>NA|TRBV28|few|TRBJ2-7
TGTGCCAGCAGTTTCCTTTCCGGGGTCGGCGAGCAGTACTTC
CASSFLSGVGEQYF
>NA|TRBV4-1|NA|TRBJ2-1
TGTGCCAGCAGCCCCTTAACGGGTGCGTTAAGGGATGAGCAGTTCTTC
CASSPLTGALRDEQFF
>NA|TRBV19|NA|TRBJ2-7
TGTGCCAGTAGCCCGCCGAGCTCCTACGATCAGTACTTC
CASSPPSSYDQYF
>NA|TRBV19|many|TRBJ2-3
TGTGCCAGTAGCTCCACAAGGGGATCAGCCACAGATACGCAGTATTTT
CASSSTRGSATDTQYF
>NA|TRBV3-1|NA|TRBJ2-3
TGTGCCAGCAGCCAAGAATTGCCGACAGATACGCAGTATTTT
CASSQELPTDTQYF
>NA|TRBV28|NA|TRBJ1-1
TGTGCCACCCGGGATGGCGGAGCTTTCTTT
CATRDGGAFF
>NA|TRBV5-1|NA|TRBJ1-1
TGCGCCAGCAGCCCACTAGACAGCAACACTGAAGCTTTCTTT
CASSPLDSNTEAFF
>TRBD2|TRBV5-6|NA|TRBJ2-1
TGTGCCAGCAGCTGGCGGCGGGAGCCTGAGCAGTTCTTC
CASSWRREPEQFF
>TRBD2|TRBV6-2/TRBV6-3|NA|TRBJ2-7
TGTGCCAGCAGCCCGGTGGGGCTAGCGGATACGTACTCCTACGAGCAGTACTTC
CASSPVGLADTYSYEQYF
>NA|TRBV7-6|few|TRBJ2-7
TGTGCCAGCAGCTTAATTGACCCGGGGGCCTACGAGCAGTACTTC
CASSLIDPGAYEQYF
>NA|TRBV5-4|NA|TRBJ1-1
TGTGCCAGCAGCTTGGGTCAGGCTTCTGAAGCTTTCTTT
CASSLGQASEAFF
>NA|TRBV11-2|NA|TRBJ1-5
TGTGCCAGCAGCTTAGACACAAATCAGCCCCAGCATTTT
CASSLDTNQPQHF
>NA|TRBV12-5|few|TRBJ1-1
TGTGCTAGTGGTTTGGGTCACAGGGTTCGGGAGAACACTGAAGCTTTCTTT
CASGLGHRVRENTEAFF
>NA|TRBV28|NA|TRBJ1-6
TGTGCCAGCAGTTTTTCTGGGGGCAGGGATTCACCCCTCCACTTT
CASSFSGGRDSPLHF
>NA|TRBV7-2|few|TRBJ1-2
TGTGCCAGCAGCTTAGAAGGCGCGGGGGTTATTGGCTACACCTTC
CASSLEGAGVIGYTF
>NA|TRBV6-2/TRBV6-3|NA|TRBJ2-1
TGTGCCAGCAGTTACTCGATTCCGGACGGGAGCTCCTACAATGAGCAGTTCTTC
CASSYSIPDGSSYNEQFF
>TRBD2|TRBV9|few|TRBJ2-1
TGTGCCAGCAGCGTAGGGACTAGCGGGAATGAGCAGTTCTTC
CASSVGTSGNEQFF
>NA|TRBV7-4|NA|TRBJ2-3
TGTGCCAGCAGCCATAGCGGTAGCACAGATACGCAGTATTTT
CASSHSGSTDTQYF
>TRBD1|TRBV15|many|TRBJ2-1
TGTGCCACCAGCAGAGGAGGTAGGGGACAGGGGAAGGTCAATGAGCAGTTCTTC
CATSRGGRGQGKVNEQFF
>TRBD1|TRBV5-6|NA|TRBJ2-7
TGTGCCAGCAGCGCGTCGGGACAGGGAGGGGACGAGCAGTACTTC
CASSASGQGGDEQYF
>TRBD2|TRBV7-2|many|TRBJ2-1
TGTGCCAGCAGCTCCCCGGGACTACTGCAGTTCTTC
CASSSPGLLQFF
>NA|TRBV4-1|NA|TRBJ1-1
TGCGCCAGCAGAGCGGACGCTTTCACTGAAGCTTTCTTT
CASRADAFTEAFF